This T cell receptor beta chain was profiled in a study of OX40 agonist ivuxolimab in advanced cancers. Study background: Recorded diagnoses for dose-escalation patients were hepatocellular carcinoma, melanoma, renal cell or head and neck cancer. Overall study results and limits: In CD8+ T cells, expanded clones were on average more numerous than in CD4+. Both blood CD4+ and CD8+ T cells showed clonal growth by week 6 at 0.1 to 3.0 mg/kg. Undetermined was the antigen specificity of the expanded peripheral T cells.

In regard to this clone: Antigen: not known.

Germline loops: CDR1 SEHNR, CDR2 FQNEAQ (reference sequence). The CDR3 extends over 13 amino acids. Produced via immunoSEQ multiplex PCR; TCRdb's table is partial and in-frame only. The sample contains about 13,000 clones, about three quarters of which appear only once. Sample: CD4+ or CD8+ T cells sorted from blood, taken in a trial of the OX40 agonist ivuxolimab. The receptor was derived from an adult with an advanced solid tumor such as melanoma, head and neck, liver or kidney cancer. The chain recombines TRBV7-9 with TRBJ2-5; a weak D match, TRBD1 (6 bases). The end of the DNA is better explained by TRBJ2-7, so the J call may be wrong. CDR3 region: CASSLKGAYEQYF. CDR3 DNA sequence: TGTGCCAGCAGCTTAAAGGGGGCCTACGAGCAGTACTTC.